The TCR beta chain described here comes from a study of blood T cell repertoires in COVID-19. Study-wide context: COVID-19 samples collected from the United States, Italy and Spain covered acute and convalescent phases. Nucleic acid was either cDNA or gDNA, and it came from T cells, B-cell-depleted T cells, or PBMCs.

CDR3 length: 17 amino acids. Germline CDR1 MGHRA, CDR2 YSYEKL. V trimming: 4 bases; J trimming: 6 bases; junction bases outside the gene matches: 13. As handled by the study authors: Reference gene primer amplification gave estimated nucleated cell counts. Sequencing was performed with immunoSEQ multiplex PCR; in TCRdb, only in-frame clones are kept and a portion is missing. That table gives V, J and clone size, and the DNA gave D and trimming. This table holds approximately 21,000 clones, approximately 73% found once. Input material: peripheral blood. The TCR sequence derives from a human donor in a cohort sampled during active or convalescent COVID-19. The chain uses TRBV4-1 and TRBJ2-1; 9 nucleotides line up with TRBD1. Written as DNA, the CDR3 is TGCGCCAGCAGCCCGACGAGCGGACAGGGGAGGGGCAATGAGCAGTTCTTC. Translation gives CASSPTSGQGRGNEQFF.